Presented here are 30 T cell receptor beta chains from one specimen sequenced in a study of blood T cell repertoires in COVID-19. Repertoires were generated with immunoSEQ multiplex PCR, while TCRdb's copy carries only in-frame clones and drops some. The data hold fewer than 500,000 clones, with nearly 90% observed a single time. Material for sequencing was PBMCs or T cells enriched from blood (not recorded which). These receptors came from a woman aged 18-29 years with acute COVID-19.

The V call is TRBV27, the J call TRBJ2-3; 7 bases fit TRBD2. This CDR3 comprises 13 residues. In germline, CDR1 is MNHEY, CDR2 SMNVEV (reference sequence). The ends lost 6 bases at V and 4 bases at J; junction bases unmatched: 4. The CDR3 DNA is TGTGCCAGCAGATCTAGCGGATCAGATACGCAGTATTTT. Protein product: CASRSSGSDTQYF.

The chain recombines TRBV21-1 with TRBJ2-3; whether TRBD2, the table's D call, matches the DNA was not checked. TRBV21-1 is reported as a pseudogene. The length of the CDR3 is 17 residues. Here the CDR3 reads CASSTCRLAVVFDTQYF. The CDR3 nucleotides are TGTGCCAGCAGCACCTGTCGACTAGCGGTTGTATTCGATACGCAGTATTTT.

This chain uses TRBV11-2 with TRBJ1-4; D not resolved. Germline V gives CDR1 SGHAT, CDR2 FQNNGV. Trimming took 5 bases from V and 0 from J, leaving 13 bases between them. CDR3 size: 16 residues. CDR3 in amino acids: CASSDLTRTTNEKLFF. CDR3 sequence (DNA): TGTGCCAGCAGCGATTTGACTAGGACAACTAATGAAAAACTGTTTTTT.

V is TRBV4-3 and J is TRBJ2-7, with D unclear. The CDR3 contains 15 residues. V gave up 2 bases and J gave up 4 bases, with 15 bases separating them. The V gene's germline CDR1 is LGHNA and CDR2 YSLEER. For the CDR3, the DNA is TGCGCCAGCAGCCAATCTGCGACATTACCTTACGAGCAGTACTTC. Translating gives CASSQSATLPYEQYF.

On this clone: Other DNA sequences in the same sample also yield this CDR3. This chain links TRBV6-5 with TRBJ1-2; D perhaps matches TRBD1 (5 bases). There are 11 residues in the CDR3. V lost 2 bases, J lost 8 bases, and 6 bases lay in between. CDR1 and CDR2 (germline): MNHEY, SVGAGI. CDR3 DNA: TGTGCCAGCAGTTACAGGGGCGGCTACACCTTC. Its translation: CASSYRGGYTF.

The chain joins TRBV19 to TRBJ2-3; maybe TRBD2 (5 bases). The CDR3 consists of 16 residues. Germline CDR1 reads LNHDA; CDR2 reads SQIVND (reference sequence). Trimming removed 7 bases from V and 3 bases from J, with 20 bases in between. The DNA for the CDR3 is TGTGCCAGTACCACACCGAGGGCCTTAGGGACAGATACGCAGTATTTT. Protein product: CASTTPRALGTDTQYF.

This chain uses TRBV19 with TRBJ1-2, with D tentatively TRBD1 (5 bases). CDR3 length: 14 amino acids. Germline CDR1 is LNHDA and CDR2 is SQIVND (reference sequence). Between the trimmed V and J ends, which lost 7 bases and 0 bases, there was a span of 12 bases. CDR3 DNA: TGTGCCAGTAACCTGGGGGGGACTAACTATGGCTACACCTTC. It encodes CASNLGGTNYGYTF. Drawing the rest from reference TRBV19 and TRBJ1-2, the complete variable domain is DGGITQSPKYLFRKEGQNVTLSCEQNLNHDAMYWYRQDPGQGLRLIYYSQIVNDFQKGDIAEGYSVSREKKESFPLTVTSAQKNPTAFYLCASNLGGTNYGYTFGSGTRLTVV.

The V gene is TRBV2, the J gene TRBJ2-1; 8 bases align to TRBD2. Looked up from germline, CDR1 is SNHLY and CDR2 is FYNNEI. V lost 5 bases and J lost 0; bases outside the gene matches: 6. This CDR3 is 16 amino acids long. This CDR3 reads CASSRLARSSYNEQFF. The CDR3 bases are TGTGCCAGCAGTAGACTAGCGCGGAGCTCCTACAATGAGCAGTTCTTC.

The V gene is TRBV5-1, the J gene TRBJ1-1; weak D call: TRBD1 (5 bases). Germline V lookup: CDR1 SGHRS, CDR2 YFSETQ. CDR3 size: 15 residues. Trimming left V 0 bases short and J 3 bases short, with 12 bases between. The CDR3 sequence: CASSLGRGLDTEAFF. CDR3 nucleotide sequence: TGCGCCAGCAGCTTGGGACGGGGGTTGGACACTGAAGCTTTCTTT.

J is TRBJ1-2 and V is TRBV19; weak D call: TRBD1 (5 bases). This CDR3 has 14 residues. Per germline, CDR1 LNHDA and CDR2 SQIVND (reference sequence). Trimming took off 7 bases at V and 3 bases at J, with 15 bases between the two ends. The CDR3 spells CASNPWGGDYGYTF. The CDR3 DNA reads TGTGCCAGTAACCCCTGGGGCGGAGACTATGGCTACACCTTC.

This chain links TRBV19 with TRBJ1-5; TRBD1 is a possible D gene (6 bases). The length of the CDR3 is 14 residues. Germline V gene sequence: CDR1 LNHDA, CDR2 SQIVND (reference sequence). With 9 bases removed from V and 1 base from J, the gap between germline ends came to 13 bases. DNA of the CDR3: TGTGCCAGCCGGGGGGGGCGAAGCAATCAGCCCCAGCATTTT. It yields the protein CASRGGRSNQPQHF.

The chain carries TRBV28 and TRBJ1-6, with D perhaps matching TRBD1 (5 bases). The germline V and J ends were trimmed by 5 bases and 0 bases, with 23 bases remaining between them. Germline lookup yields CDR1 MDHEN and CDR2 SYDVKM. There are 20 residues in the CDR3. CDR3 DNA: TGTGCCAGCAGTCCAAGTCGTCTACAGGAAGGCTTCTCCTATAATTCACCCCTCCACTTT. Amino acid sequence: CASSPSRLQEGFSYNSPLHF.

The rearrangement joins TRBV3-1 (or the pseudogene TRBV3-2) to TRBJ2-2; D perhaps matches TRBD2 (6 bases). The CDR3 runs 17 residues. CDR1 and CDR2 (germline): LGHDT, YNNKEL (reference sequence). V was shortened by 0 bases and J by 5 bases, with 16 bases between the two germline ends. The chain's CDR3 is CASSQETSGDATGELFF. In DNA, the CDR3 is TGTGCCAGCAGCCAAGAAACGTCGGGGGACGCGACCGGGGAGCTGTTTTTT.

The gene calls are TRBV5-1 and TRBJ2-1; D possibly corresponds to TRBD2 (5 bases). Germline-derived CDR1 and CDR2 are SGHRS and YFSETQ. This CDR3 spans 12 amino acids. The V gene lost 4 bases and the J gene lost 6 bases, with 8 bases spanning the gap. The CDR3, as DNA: TGCGCCAGCAGCATACTAGGCAATGAGCAGTTCTTC. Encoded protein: CASSILGNEQFF.

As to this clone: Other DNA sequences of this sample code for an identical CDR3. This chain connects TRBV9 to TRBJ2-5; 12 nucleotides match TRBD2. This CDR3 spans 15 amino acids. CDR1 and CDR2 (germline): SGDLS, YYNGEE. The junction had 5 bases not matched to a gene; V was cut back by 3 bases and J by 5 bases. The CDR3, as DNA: TGTGCCAGCAGCGCCCTAGCGGGGGGGCGTGAGACCCAGTACTTC. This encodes CASSALAGGRETQYF.

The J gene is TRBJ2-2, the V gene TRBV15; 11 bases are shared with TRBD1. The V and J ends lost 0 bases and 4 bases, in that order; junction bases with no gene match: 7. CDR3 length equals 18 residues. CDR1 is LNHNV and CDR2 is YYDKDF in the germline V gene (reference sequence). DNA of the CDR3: TGTGCCACCAGCAGAGATATGCGGGACAGGGGGGCCACCGGGGAGCTGTTTTTT. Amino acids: CATSRDMRDRGATGELFF.

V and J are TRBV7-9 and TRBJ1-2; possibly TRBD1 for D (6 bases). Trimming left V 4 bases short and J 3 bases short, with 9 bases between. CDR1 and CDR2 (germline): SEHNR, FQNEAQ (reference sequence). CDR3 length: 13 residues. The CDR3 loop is CASSSQGDYGYTF. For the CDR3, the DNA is TGTGCCAGCAGCTCACAGGGTGACTATGGCTACACCTTC.

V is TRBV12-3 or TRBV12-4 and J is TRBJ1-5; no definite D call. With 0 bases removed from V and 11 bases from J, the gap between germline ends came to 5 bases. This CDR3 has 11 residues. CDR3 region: CASSLAQSQHF. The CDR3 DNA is TGTGCCAGCAGTTTAGCGCAGTCCCAGCATTTT.

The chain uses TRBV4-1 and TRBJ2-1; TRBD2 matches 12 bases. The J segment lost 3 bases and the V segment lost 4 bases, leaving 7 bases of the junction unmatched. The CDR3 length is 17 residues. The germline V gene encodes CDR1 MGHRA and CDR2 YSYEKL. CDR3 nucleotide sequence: TGCGCCAGCAGCCTGAGACTAGCGGGGGATTACTACAATGAGCAGTTCTTC. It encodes CASSLRLAGDYYNEQFF.

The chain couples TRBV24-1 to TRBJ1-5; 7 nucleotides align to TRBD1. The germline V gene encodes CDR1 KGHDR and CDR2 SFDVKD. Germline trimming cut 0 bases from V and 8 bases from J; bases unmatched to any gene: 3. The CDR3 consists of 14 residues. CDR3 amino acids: CATSDLQGEKPQHF. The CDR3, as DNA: TGTGCCACCAGTGATTTGCAGGGGGAAAAGCCCCAGCATTTT.

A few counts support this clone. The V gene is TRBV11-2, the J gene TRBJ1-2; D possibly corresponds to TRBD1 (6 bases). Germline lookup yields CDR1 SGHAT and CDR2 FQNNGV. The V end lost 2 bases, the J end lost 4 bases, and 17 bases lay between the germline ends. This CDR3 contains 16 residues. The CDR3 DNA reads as TGTGCCAGCAGCTTACTATCTATGGACAGCACCTATGGCTACACCTTC. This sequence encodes CASSLLSMDSTYGYTF.

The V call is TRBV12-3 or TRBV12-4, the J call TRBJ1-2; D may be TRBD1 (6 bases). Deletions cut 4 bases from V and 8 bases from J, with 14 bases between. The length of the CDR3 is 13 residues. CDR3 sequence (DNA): TGTGCCAGCAGTTGGCCGGACAGAGACGGCTACACCTTC. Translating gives CASSWPDRDGYTF.

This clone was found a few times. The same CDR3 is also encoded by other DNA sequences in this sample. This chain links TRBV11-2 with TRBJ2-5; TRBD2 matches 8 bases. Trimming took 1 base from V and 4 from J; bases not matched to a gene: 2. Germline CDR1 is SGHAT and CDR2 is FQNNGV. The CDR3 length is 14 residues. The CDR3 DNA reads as TGTGCCAGCAGCTTAGCCCTAGCGGGAGAGACCCAGTACTTC. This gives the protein CASSLALAGETQYF. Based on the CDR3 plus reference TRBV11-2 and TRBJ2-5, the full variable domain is EAGVAQSPRYKIIEKRQSVAFWCNPISGHATLYWYQQILGQGPKLLIQFQNNGVVDDSQLPKDRFSAERLKGVDSTLKIQPAKLEDSAVYLCASSLALAGETQYFGPGTRLLVL.

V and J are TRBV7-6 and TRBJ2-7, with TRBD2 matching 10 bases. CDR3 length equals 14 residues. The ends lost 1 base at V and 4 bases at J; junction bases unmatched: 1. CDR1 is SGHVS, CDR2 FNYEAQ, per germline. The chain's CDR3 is CASSLGLAGYEQYF. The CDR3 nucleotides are TGTGCCAGCAGCTTAGGACTAGCGGGTTACGAGCAGTACTTC.

The DNA of the CDR3 is TGCGCCAGCAGCCAAGATTGGACGGGAGTGGTCGGCGGGGAGCTGTTTTTT. As protein: CASSQDWTGVVGGELFF. V and J are TRBV4-3 and TRBJ2-2; D is possibly TRBD2 (6 bases). The CDR3 is 17 amino acids. Trimming removed 0 bases from V and 7 bases from J, with 18 bases in between. Germline V gene lookup returns CDR1 LGHNA and CDR2 YSLEER.

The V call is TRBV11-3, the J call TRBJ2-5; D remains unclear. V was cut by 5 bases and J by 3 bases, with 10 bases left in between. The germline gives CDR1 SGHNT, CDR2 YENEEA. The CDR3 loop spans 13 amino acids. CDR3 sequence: CASSPHSKETQYF. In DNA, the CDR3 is TGTGCCAGCAGCCCACACAGTAAAGAGACCCAGTACTTC.

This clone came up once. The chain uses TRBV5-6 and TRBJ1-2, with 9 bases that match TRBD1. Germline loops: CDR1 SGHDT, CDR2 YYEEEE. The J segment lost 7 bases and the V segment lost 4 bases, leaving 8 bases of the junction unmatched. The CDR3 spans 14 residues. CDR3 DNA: TGTGCCAGCAGCACTTACAGGGGGCAGGGTGGCTACACCTTC. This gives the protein CASSTYRGQGGYTF.

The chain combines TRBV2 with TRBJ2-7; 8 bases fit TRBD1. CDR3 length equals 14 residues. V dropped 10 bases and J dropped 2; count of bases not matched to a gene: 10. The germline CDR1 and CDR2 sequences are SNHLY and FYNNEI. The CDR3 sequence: CANSRDRSTYEQYF. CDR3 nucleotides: TGTGCCAACTCCCGGGACAGGTCTACCTACGAGCAGTACTTC.

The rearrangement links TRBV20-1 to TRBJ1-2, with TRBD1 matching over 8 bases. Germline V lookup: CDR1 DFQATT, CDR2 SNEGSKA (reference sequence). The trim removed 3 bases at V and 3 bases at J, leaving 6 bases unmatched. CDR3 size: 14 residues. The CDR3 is CSASGTGAHYGYTF. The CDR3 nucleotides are TGCAGTGCTAGTGGGACAGGCGCCCACTATGGCTACACCTTC.

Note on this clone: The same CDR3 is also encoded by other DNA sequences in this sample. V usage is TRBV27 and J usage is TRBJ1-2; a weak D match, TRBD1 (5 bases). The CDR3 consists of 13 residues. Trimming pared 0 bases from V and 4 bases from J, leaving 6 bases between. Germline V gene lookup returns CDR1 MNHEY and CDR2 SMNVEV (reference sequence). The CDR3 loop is CASSLSRAYGYTF. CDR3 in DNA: TGTGCCAGCAGTTTATCCAGGGCCTATGGCTACACCTTC.